A single count supports the clone carrying this T cell receptor beta chain. Libraries were prepared by immunoSEQ multiplex PCR; TCRdb keeps only in-frame clonotypes and omits some of them. Here the sample spans about 88,000 clones, roughly 93% being singletons. The data were obtained in a study of control samples from healthy donors and cancer patients. The V gene lost 1 base and the J gene lost 0 bases, with 6 bases spanning the gap. The CDR3 totals 15 residues. Germline-derived CDR1 and CDR2 are MGHRA and YSYEKL. The rearrangement uses TRBV4-1 and TRBJ2-2, with D unclear. Specimen: blood. The origin of this receptor is a man aged 18 to 30 in good health. The CDR3, as DNA: TGCGCCAGCAGCCAAGTCTCACCGAACACCGGGGAGCTGTTTTTT. This codes for CASSQVSPNTGELFF.